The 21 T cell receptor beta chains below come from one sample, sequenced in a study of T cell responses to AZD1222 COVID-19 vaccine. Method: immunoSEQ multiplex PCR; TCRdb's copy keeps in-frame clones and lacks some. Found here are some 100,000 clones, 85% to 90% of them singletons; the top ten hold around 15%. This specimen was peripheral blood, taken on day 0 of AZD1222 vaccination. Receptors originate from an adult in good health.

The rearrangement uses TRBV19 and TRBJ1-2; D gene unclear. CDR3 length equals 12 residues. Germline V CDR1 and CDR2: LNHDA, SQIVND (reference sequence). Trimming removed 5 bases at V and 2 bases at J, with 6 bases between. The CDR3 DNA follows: TGTGCCAGTAGTGTGGTCAACTATGGCTACACCTTC. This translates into CASSVVNYGYTF.

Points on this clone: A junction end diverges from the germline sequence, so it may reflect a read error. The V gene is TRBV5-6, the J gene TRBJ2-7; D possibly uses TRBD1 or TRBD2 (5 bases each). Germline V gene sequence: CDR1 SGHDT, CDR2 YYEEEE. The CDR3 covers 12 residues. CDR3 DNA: TGTGCCAGCAGCCCCGGGACGGGAAGCCCCCACTTC. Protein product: CASSPGTGSPHF.

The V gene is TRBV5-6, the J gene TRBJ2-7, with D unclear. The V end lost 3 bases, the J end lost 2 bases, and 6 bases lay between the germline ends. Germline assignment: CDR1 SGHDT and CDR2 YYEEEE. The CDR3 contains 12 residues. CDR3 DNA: TGTGCCAGCAGCTCTGCAGCCTACGAGCAGTACTTC. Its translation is CASSSAAYEQYF.

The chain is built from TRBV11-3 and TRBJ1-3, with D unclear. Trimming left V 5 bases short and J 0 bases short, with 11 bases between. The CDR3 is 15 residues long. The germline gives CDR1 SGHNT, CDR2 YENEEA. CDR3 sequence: CASSPSRSSGNTIYF. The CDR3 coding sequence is TGTGCCAGCAGCCCAAGCCGTAGCTCTGGAAACACCATATATTTT.

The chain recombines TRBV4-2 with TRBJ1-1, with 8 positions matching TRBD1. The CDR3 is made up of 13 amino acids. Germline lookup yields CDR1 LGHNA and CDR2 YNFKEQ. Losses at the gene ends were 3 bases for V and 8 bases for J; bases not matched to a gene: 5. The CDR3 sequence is CASSQAGTGEAFF. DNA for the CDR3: TGTGCCAGCAGCCAGGCGGGGACAGGAGAAGCTTTCTTT.

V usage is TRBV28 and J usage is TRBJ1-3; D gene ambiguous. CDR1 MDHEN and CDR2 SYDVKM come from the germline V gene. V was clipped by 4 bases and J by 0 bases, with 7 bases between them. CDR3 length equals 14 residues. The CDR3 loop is CASSSLDSGNTIYF. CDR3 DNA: TGTGCCAGCAGTTCACTCGACTCTGGAAACACCATATATTTT.

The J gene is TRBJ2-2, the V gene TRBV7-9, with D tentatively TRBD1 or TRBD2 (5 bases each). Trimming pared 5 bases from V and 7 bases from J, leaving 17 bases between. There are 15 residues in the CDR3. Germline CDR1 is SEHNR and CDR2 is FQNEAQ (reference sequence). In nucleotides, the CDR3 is TGTGCCAGCAGCCCTCCACCGGGGCTTCGCGGGGAGCTGTTTTTT. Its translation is CASSPPPGLRGELFF.

This CDR3 reads CASSLGYSGQETQYF. CDR3 in DNA: TGTGCCAGCAGCCTCGGTTATAGCGGACAAGAGACCCAGTACTTC. V gene TRBV27 combines with J gene TRBJ2-5, with a weak D call TRBD2 (6 bases). Trimming took 6 bases from V and 2 from J, leaving 16 bases between them. The V gene's germline CDR1 is MNHEY and CDR2 SMNVEV (reference sequence). The CDR3 consists of 15 residues.

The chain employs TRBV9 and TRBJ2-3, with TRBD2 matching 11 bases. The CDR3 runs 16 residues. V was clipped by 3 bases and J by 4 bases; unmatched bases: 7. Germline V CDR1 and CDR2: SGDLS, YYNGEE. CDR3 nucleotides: TGTGCCAGCAGCGCCCTAGCGGGGGGACCATCAGATACGCAGTATTTT. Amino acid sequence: CASSALAGGPSDTQYF. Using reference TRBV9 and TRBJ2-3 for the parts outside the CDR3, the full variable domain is DSGVTQTPKHLITATGQRVTLRCSPRSGDLSVYWYQQSLDQGLQFLIQYYNGEERAKGNILERFSAQQFPDLHSELNLSSLELGDSALYFCASSALAGGPSDTQYFGPGTRLTVL.

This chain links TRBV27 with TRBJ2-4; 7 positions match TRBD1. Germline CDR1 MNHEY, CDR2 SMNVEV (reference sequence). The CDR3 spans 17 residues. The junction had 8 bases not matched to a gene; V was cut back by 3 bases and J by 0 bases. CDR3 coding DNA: TGTGCCAGCAGTTTGCCGAGGGGGCCATTAGCCAAAAACATTCAGTACTTC. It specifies CASSLPRGPLAKNIQYF.

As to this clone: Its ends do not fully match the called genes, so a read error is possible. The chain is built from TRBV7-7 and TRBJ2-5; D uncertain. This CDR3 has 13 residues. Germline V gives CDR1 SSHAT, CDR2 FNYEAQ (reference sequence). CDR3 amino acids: CASSLNTQETQYF. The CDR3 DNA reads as TGTGCTAGCAGCTTAAACACACAAGAGACCCAGTACTTC.

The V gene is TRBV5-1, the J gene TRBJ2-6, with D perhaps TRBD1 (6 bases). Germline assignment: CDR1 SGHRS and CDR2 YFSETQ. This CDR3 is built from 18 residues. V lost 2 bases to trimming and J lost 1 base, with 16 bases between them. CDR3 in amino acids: CASSFLTGSISGANVLTF. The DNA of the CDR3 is TGCGCCAGCAGCTTCTTAACAGGGTCAATTTCTGGGGCCAACGTCCTGACTTTC.

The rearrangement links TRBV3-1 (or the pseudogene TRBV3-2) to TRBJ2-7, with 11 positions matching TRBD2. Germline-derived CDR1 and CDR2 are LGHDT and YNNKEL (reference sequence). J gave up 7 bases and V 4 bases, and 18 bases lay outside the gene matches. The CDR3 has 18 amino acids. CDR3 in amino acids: CASSPGQGRLAGKGEQYF. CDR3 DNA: TGTGCCAGCAGCCCTGGACAGGGGCGACTAGCGGGGAAGGGGGAGCAGTACTTC.

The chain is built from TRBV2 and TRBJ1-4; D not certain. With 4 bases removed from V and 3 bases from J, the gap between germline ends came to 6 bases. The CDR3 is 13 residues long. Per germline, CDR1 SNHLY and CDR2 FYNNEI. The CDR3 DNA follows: TGTGCCAGCAGTGGGGGTGCTAATGAAAAACTGTTTTTT. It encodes CASSGGANEKLFF.

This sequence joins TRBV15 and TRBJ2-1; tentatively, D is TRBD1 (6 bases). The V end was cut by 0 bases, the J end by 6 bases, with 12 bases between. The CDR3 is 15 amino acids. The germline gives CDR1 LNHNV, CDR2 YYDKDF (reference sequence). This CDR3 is CATSRDQGGTNEQFF. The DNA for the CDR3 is TGTGCCACCAGCAGAGATCAAGGGGGTACCAATGAGCAGTTCTTC.

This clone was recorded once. The CDR3 loop is CASSLGTGGLGDSYEQYF. CDR3 bases: TGTGCCAGCAGTTTAGGGACAGGGGGTCTAGGAGACTCCTACGAGCAGTACTTC. V is TRBV28 and J is TRBJ2-7, with 11 bases lining up with TRBD1. With V trimmed by 2 bases and J by 0 bases, 9 bases remained unmatched. The CDR3 loop spans 18 amino acids. Germline V lookup: CDR1 MDHEN, CDR2 SYDVKM.

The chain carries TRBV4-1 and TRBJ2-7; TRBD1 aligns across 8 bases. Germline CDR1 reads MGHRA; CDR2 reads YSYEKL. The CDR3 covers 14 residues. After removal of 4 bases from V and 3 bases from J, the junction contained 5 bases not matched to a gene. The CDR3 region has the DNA TGCGCCAGCAGCCTCGGACAGGGAAACTACGAGCAGTACTTC. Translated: CASSLGQGNYEQYF.

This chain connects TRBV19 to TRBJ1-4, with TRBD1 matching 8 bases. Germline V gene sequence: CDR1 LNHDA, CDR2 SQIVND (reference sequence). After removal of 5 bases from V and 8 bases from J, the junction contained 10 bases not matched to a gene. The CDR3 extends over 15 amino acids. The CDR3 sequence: CASSFQGAGGEKLFF. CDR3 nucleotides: TGTGCCAGTAGTTTTCAGGGGGCAGGAGGGGAAAAACTGTTTTTT.

As DNA, the CDR3 is TGTGCCACCAACCACGCAGGCCCGGGTCAATACGAGCAGTACTTC. It encodes CATNHAGPGQYEQYF. This chain joins TRBV24-1 and TRBJ2-7; D gene unclear. CDR3 size: 15 residues. V lost 8 bases and J lost 4, with 20 bases in between. Germline CDR1 reads KGHDR; CDR2 reads SFDVKD.

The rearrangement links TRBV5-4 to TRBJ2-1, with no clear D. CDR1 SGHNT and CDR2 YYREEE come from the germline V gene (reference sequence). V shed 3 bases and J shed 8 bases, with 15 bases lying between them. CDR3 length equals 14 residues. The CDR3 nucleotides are TGTGCCAGCAGCTCCGGGCCTCGGGTCGATGAGCAGTTCTTC. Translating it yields CASSSGPRVDEQFF.

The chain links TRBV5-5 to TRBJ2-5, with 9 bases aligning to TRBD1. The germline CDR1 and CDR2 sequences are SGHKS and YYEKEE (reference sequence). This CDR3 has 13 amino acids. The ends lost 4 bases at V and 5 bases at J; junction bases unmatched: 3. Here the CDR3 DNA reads TGTGCCAGCAGCGGGACAGGGTCGGAGACCCAGTACTTC. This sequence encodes CASSGTGSETQYF. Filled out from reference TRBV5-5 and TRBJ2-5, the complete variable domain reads DAGVTQSPTHLIKTRGQQVTLRCSPISGHKSVSWYQQVLGQGPQFIFQYYEKEERGRGNFPDRFSARQFPNYSSELNVNALLLGDSALYLCASSGTGSETQYFGPGTRLLVL.